This T cell receptor beta chain was profiled in a study of T-cell memory formation after mild COVID-19. MiXCR was run by TCRdb on the 5' RACE reads, yielding one entry per CDR3 protein. Altogether around 250,000 distinct CDR3 sequences are present, approximately 9% being singletons, with the ten largest covering roughly a fifth. CDR3 length: 15 residues. CDR1 is MNHEY and CDR2 is SVGAGI in the germline V gene. V was clipped by 6 bases and J by 8 bases; unmatched bases: 12. The J gene is TRBJ2-1, the V gene TRBV6-5; TRBD1 agrees at 8 bases. Sequencing input: PBMCs or a T cell subset sorted from them (not recorded which). The receptor was derived from a man aged 18 to 29 who had mild COVID-19 (a few samples of this study predate the infection). Cell type and time point are not known. The CDR3, as DNA: TGTGCCAGCAGCCCAGGCACAGGGGGAGCGGATGAGCAGTTCTTC. Residues: CASSPGTGGADEQFF.